This entry lists 25 T cell receptor beta chains sequenced from one sample in a study of shared clonotypes between healthy human individuals. TCRdb keeps only in-frame clones here, not all; method: immunoSEQ multiplex PCR. The table lists approximately 510,000 clones, 70% to 80% of them singletons. What was sequenced was PBMCs. The receptors derive from a woman between 40 and 55 years old in good health. Some clones in this sample may be carry-over from other donors' samples.

Remarks on this clone: This sequence may be a read error, since a much larger clone differs from it by one base. The chain combines TRBV28 with TRBJ2-1; D is ambiguous. V lost 5 bases and J lost 7, with 3 bases in between. Germline lookup yields CDR1 MDHEN and CDR2 SYDVKM. The CDR3 runs to 10 residues. The DNA for the CDR3 is TGTGCCAGCAGTGTTAATGAGCAGTTCTTC. This gives the protein CASSVNEQFF.

This clone was counted between two and nine times. V and J are TRBV28 and TRBJ2-1; 9 nucleotides agree with TRBD1. Germline V lookup: CDR1 MDHEN, CDR2 SYDVKM. The junction had 6 bases not matched to a gene; V was cut back by 3 bases and J by 0 bases. The CDR3 runs to 17 residues. DNA of the CDR3: TGTGCCAGCAGTTTGCCGGGACAGGGTCGCTCCTACAATGAGCAGTTCTTC. It encodes CASSLPGQGRSYNEQFF. Based on the CDR3 plus reference TRBV28 and TRBJ2-1, the full variable domain is DVKVTQSSRYLVKRTGEKVFLECVQDMDHENMFWYRQDPGLGLRLIYFSYDVKMKEKGDIPEGYSVSREKKERFSLILESASTNQTSMYLCASSLPGQGRSYNEQFFGPGTRLTVL.

This clone was counted once. The V and J genes are TRBV19 and TRBJ2-3, with D maybe TRBD2 (7 bases). Germline V CDR1 and CDR2: LNHDA, SQIVND (reference sequence). CDR3 length equals 17 residues. V was shortened by 5 bases and J by 4 bases, with 22 bases between the two germline ends. Written as DNA, the CDR3 is TGTGCCAGTAGTGGGGGGGCCGGGATAATGATAGCAGATACGCAGTATTTT. It is translated as CASSGGAGIMIADTQYF.

The chain joins TRBV18 to TRBJ1-6, with D uncertain. V shed 3 bases and J shed 7 bases, with 13 bases lying between them. Germline V gene data show CDR1 as KGHSH and CDR2 as LQKENI. There are 15 residues in the CDR3. This CDR3 reads CASSPLGQINSPLHF. The CDR3 region has the DNA TGTGCCAGCTCACCTCTCGGTCAGATAAATTCACCCCTCCACTTT.

The V gene is TRBV7-9, the J gene TRBJ1-2; D unclear. In germline, CDR1 is SEHNR, CDR2 FQNEAQ (reference sequence). The CDR3 extends over 11 amino acids. V was clipped by 5 bases and J by 4 bases, with 5 bases between them. The chain's CDR3 is CASSPSYGYTF. CDR3 DNA: TGTGCCAGCAGCCCTAGCTATGGCTACACCTTC.

The chain recombines TRBV2 with TRBJ1-2; weak D call: TRBD1 (6 bases). Trimming stripped 7 bases from V and 4 bases from J, with 19 bases between. The CDR3 is 15 residues long. Germline CDR1 reads SNHLY; CDR2 reads FYNNEI. The CDR3 nucleotides are TGTGCCAGCATGAGGGGGACGTCTGGGGTCTATGGCTACACCTTC. This translates into CASMRGTSGVYGYTF.

The chain links TRBV9 to TRBJ2-1, with 12 bases identical to TRBD2. CDR1 is SGDLS, CDR2 YYNGEE, per germline. The CDR3 has 19 amino acids. The V gene end was trimmed by 0 bases and the J gene end by 3 bases; junction bases not matched to a gene: 10. The CDR3 loop reads CASSVAPHGLAGHYNEQFF. CDR3 coding DNA: TGTGCCAGCAGCGTAGCCCCCCACGGACTAGCGGGACACTACAATGAGCAGTTCTTC.

V is TRBV11-3 and J is TRBJ2-4; 8 nucleotides match TRBD1. CDR1 is SGHNT and CDR2 is YENEEA in the germline V gene. Trimming at V came to 5 bases and at J to 4 bases, leaving 7 bases not matched to a gene. This CDR3 region has 15 residues. The CDR3 DNA sequence: TGTGCCAGCAGCCCCGGGACAGGCAAGAAAAACATTCAGTACTTC. Its protein product is CASSPGTGKKNIQYF.

This clone was recorded at least ten times. The chain is built from TRBV6-1 and TRBJ2-3, with 11 bases identical to TRBD2. The CDR3 contains 17 residues. The ends lost 0 bases at V and 4 bases at J; junction bases unmatched: 6. CDR1 and CDR2 from the germline V gene are MNHNS and SASEGT. The chain's CDR3 is CASSEAIAGGPSDTQYF. CDR3 nucleotides: TGTGCCAGCAGTGAAGCGATAGCGGGAGGGCCATCAGATACGCAGTATTTT.

This chain uses TRBV6-5 with TRBJ1-2; D is perhaps TRBD1 (5 bases). CDR1 and CDR2 (germline): MNHEY, SVGAGI. The ends were cut back, 8 bases at V and 1 base at J, with 11 bases in the middle. CDR3 size: 13 residues. CDR3 sequence reads: CASGRQINYGYTF. Here the CDR3 DNA reads TGTGCCAGCGGTCGACAGATTAACTATGGCTACACCTTC.

The chain combines TRBV14 with TRBJ2-2; D is unclear. V lost 0 bases, J lost 4 bases, and 12 bases lay in between. Germline V gene sequence: CDR1 SGHDN, CDR2 FVKESK. The CDR3 has 16 residues. CDR3 loop: CASSQEGIWGTGELFF. Written as DNA, the CDR3 is TGTGCCAGCAGCCAAGAAGGGATCTGGGGCACCGGGGAGCTGTTTTTT.

This clone has only one observation. Other DNA sequences in the sample encode the same CDR3. The chain has TRBV6-1 and TRBJ2-2; tentatively, D is TRBD1 (7 bases). Trimming pared 6 bases from V and 4 bases from J, leaving 12 bases between. The CDR3 runs 14 residues. Germline loops: CDR1 MNHNS, CDR2 SASEGT. CDR3 in DNA: TGTGCCAGCAGAGGGCAGGGGGGCACCGGGGAGCTGTTTTTT. Its protein is CASRGQGGTGELFF.

V and J are TRBV15 and TRBJ2-2; D is ambiguous. Germline assignment: CDR1 LNHNV and CDR2 YYDKDF (reference sequence). The V end lost 0 bases, the J end lost 2 bases, and 13 bases lay between the germline ends. CDR3 length equals 17 residues. DNA for the CDR3: TGTGCCACCAGCAGAGACCGTGGCAGGTTTAACACCGGGGAGCTGTTTTTT. It is translated as CATSRDRGRFNTGELFF.

The chain recombines TRBV14 with TRBJ2-3; D is perhaps TRBD1 or TRBD2 (5 bases each). V gave up 5 bases and J gave up 0 bases, with 15 bases separating them. The CDR3 consists of 16 residues. Germline V gene lookup returns CDR1 SGHDN and CDR2 FVKESK. CDR3 coding DNA: TGTGCCAGCAGCGAAGGGACCACCACTAGCACAGATACGCAGTATTTT. This codes for CASSEGTTTSTDTQYF. Drawing the rest from reference TRBV14 and TRBJ2-3, the complete variable domain is EAGVTQFPSHSVIEKGQTVTLRCDPISGHDNLYWYRRVMGKEIKFLLHFVKESKQDESGMPNNRFLAERTGGTYSTLKVQPAELEDSGVYFCASSEGTTTSTDTQYFGPGTRLTVL.

This sequence joins TRBV2 and TRBJ2-7, with TRBD2 matching 8 bases. With 4 bases clipped from V and 1 base from J, the junction kept 9 bases outside the gene matches. The CDR3 has 16 residues. Germline V gene data show CDR1 as SNHLY and CDR2 as FYNNEI. The CDR3 sequence is CASSGRGVAGSYEQYF. Written as DNA, the CDR3 is TGTGCCAGCAGTGGTAGGGGGGTAGCGGGGTCCTACGAGCAGTACTTC.

The V gene is TRBV18, the J gene TRBJ2-7, with 9 bases matching TRBD2. The CDR3 length is 14 residues. The trim removed 3 bases at V and 5 bases at J, leaving 5 bases unmatched. The germline gives CDR1 KGHSH, CDR2 LQKENI. CDR3 in DNA: TGTGCCAGCTCACCTAGCGGGAGAAACGACGAGCAGTACTTC. Translated, it gives CASSPSGRNDEQYF. Together with reference TRBV18 and TRBJ2-7, the CDR3 gives the full variable domain: NAGVMQNPRHLVRRRGQEARLRCSPMKGHSHVYWYRQLPEEGLKFMVYLQKENIIDESGMPKERFSAEFPKEGPSILRIQQVVRGDSAAYFCASSPSGRNDEQYFGPGTRLTVT.

This clone was seen just once. The CDR3 loop reads CASSQVGTGVDEQYF. CDR3 nucleotides: TGCGCCAGCAGCCAAGTTGGGACAGGGGTTGACGAGCAGTACTTC. The V call is TRBV4-1, the J call TRBJ2-7, with TRBD1 matching 10 bases. CDR1 is MGHRA, CDR2 YSYEKL, per germline. CDR3 length equals 15 residues. Trimming took 1 base from V and 5 from J; bases not matched to a gene: 5.

The rearrangement links TRBV7-6 to TRBJ1-1, with 9 bases lining up with TRBD1. There are 15 residues in the CDR3. The germline CDR1 and CDR2 sequences are SGHVS and FNYEAQ. V gave up 1 base and J gave up 4 bases; unmatched junction bases: 4. The CDR3 nucleotides are TGTGCCAGCAGCTTAGGGGGACAGGGTGGCACTGAAGCTTTCTTT. It codes for CASSLGGQGGTEAFF. Full variable domain (remainder filled in from reference TRBV7-6 and TRBJ1-1): GAGVSQSPRYKVTKRGQDVALRCDPISGHVSLYWYRQALGQGPEFLTYFNYEAQQDKSGLPNDRFSAERPEGSISTLTIQRTEQRDSAMYRCASSLGGQGGTEAFFGQGTRLTVV.

The chain recombines TRBV9 with TRBJ2-4; D call uncertain. This CDR3 comprises 14 residues. V lost 4 bases and J lost 1, with 9 bases in between. Per germline, CDR1 SGDLS and CDR2 YYNGEE. CDR3 DNA: TGTGCCAGCAGCCCCAGCCCCGCCAAAAACATTCAGTACTTC. As protein: CASSPSPAKNIQYF.

The J gene is TRBJ2-2, the V gene TRBV7-2, with D possibly called TRBD1 or TRBD2 (5 bases each). Trimming took off 1 base at V and 3 bases at J, with 15 bases between the two ends. CDR1 and CDR2 (germline): SGHTA, FQGNSA. The length of the CDR3 is 17 residues. CDR3 coding DNA: TGTGCCAGCAGCTTAGTGGGGCGGGCTGGGGACACCGGGGAGCTGTTTTTT. Protein product: CASSLVGRAGDTGELFF.

This rearrangement joins TRBV11-2 to TRBJ1-2; D is possibly TRBD1 (5 bases). CDR1 is SGHAT, CDR2 FQNNGV, per germline. With 0 bases removed from V and 4 bases from J, the gap between germline ends came to 9 bases. The CDR3 sequence is 14 residues long. CDR3: CASSLEGAIYGYTF. CDR3 nucleotides: TGTGCCAGCAGCTTAGAAGGGGCGATCTATGGCTACACCTTC.

This clone came up a few times. The gene calls are TRBV5-6 and TRBJ1-1; D unresolved. Trimming shortened V by 4 bases and J by 6 bases, and 13 bases separated the two germline ends. CDR3 length equals 13 residues. From germline, CDR1 is SGHDT and CDR2 YYEEEE. This chain's CDR3 is CASSKGPEAEAFF. The CDR3 nucleotides are TGTGCCAGCAGCAAAGGGCCCGAGGCTGAAGCTTTCTTT. The variable domain in full, with the rest retrieved from reference TRBV5-6 and TRBJ1-1, is DAGVTQSPTHLIKTRGQQVTLRCSPKSGHDTVSWYQQALGQGPQFIFQYYEEEERQRGNFPDRFSGHQFPNYSSELNVNALLLGDSALYLCASSKGPEAEAFFGQGTRLTVV.

The chain has TRBV10-3 and TRBJ2-5; D is unclear. CDR3 length: 13 residues. Germline CDR1 is ENHRY and CDR2 is SYGVKD. With 7 bases removed from V and 4 bases from J, the gap between germline ends came to 13 bases. CDR3 in amino acids: CAIMVDGRETQYF. CDR3 bases: TGTGCCATCATGGTAGACGGACGAGAGACCCAGTACTTC.

The chain uses TRBV5-1 and TRBJ2-1, with D perhaps matching TRBD2 (6 bases). This CDR3 contains 15 residues. Germline-derived CDR1 and CDR2 are SGHRS and YFSETQ. The germline V and J ends were trimmed by 1 base and 2 bases, with 10 bases remaining between them. The CDR3 reads CASSLSGGTYNEQFF. In DNA, the CDR3 is TGCGCCAGCAGCTTGTCGGGCGGGACCTACAATGAGCAGTTCTTC.

The table lists this clone with a count of one. The gene calls are TRBV28 and TRBJ2-1; 16 positions agree with TRBD2. This CDR3 comprises 18 residues. J lost 12 bases, V lost 5 bases, and 16 bases had no gene match. Germline assignment: CDR1 MDHEN and CDR2 SYDVKM. The chain's CDR3 is CASSISGLAGGPRFSQFF. The CDR3 region has the DNA TGTGCCAGCAGTATCTCGGGACTAGCGGGAGGGCCTAGATTTTCGCAGTTCTTC.